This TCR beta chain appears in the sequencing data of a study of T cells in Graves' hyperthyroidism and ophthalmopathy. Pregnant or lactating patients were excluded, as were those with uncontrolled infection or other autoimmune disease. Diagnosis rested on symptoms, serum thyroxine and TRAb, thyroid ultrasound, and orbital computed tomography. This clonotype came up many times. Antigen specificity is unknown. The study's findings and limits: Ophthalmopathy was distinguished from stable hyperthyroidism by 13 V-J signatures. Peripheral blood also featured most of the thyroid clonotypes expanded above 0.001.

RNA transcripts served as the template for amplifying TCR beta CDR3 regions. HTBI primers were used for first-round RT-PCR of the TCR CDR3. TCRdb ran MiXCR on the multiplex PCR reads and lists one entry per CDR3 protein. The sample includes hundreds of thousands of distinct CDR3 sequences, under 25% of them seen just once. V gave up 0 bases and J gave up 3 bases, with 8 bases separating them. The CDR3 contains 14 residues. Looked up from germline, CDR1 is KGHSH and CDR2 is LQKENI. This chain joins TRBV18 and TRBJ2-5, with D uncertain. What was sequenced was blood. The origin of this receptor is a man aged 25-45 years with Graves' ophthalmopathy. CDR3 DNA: TGTGCCAGCTCACCACCCTCCTTAGAAGAGACCCAGTACTTC. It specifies CASSPPSLEETQYF.